Presented here are 32 T cell receptor beta chains from one specimen sequenced in a study of control samples from healthy donors and cancer patients. This table comes from immunoSEQ multiplex PCR, and its TCRdb copy is limited to in-frame clones, with some not included. The table has about 170,000 clones, roughly 89% seen once; the top ten hold 1.5%. The sequenced sample consisted of blood. Every receptor here comes from a woman aged 25 to 39 in good health.

For the CDR3, the DNA is TGTGCCAGCAGCCAAGCTGGGTTTGAGCAGTACTTC. It is translated as CASSQAGFEQYF. The chain is built from TRBV3-1 (or the pseudogene TRBV3-2) and TRBJ2-7; D unresolved. The CDR3 contains 12 residues. V gave up 1 base and J gave up 7 bases, with 8 bases separating them. Germline V gene lookup returns CDR1 LGHDT and CDR2 YNNKEL (reference sequence).

The rearrangement links TRBV7-9 to TRBJ1-1; 7 nucleotides align to TRBD1. CDR3 length: 15 residues. The V gene's germline CDR1 is SEHNR and CDR2 FQNEAQ (reference sequence). Germline trimming cut 5 bases from V and 0 bases from J; bases unmatched to any gene: 6. The CDR3: CASSPATGMNTEAFF. DNA of the CDR3: TGTGCCAGCAGCCCGGCGACAGGGATGAACACTGAAGCTTTCTTT.

The J gene is TRBJ2-2, the V gene TRBV12-3 or TRBV12-4, with 11 bases aligning to TRBD1. The CDR3 has 13 amino acids. V lost 6 bases to trimming and J lost 7 bases; unmatched junction nucleotides: 1. This CDR3 is CASRGQGVGELFF. The DNA of the CDR3 is TGTGCCAGCAGGGGACAGGGGGTCGGGGAGCTGTTTTTT.

The rearrangement joins TRBV5-4 to TRBJ1-5, with D possibly matching TRBD1 (6 bases). The CDR3 runs 14 residues. The V end lost 0 bases, the J end lost 6 bases, and 10 bases lay between the germline ends. Germline V CDR1 and CDR2: SGHNT, YYREEE (reference sequence). CDR3 DNA: TGTGCCAGCAGCTTGGCGGGAGGGGGTCAGCCCCAGCATTTT. Protein sequence: CASSLAGGGQPQHF.

In DNA, the CDR3 is TGTGCCTGGAGTCACACAGGGTACGAGCAGTACTTC. This gives the protein CAWSHTGYEQYF. The chain has TRBV30 and TRBJ2-7; TRBD1 is a possible D gene (6 bases). Germline lookup yields CDR1 GTSNPN and CDR2 SVGIG (reference sequence). This CDR3 is 12 amino acids long. V was shortened by 2 bases and J by 4 bases, with 9 bases between the two germline ends.

In DNA, the CDR3 is TGTGCCAGCAGTGAGAGAGGGGAAGTCTACGAGCAGTACTTC. Encoded protein: CASSERGEVYEQYF. The chain has TRBV2 and TRBJ2-7; D is perhaps TRBD1 or TRBD2 (5 bases each). V was shortened by 3 bases and J by 3 bases, with 12 bases between the two germline ends. The germline V gene encodes CDR1 SNHLY and CDR2 FYNNEI. There are 14 residues in the CDR3.

V is TRBV11-1 and J is TRBJ2-5; the match to TRBD2 covers 7 bases. Germline CDR1 SGHAT, CDR2 FQDESV (reference sequence). V lost 5 bases and J lost 5; bases outside the gene matches: 2. This CDR3 region has 12 residues. The CDR3 sequence: CASSGRGETQYF. CDR3 nucleotides: TGTGCCAGCAGCGGGCGGGGGGAGACCCAGTACTTC.

This clone was found once. This chain links TRBV27 with TRBJ2-7; D ambiguous. Looked up from germline, CDR1 is MNHEY and CDR2 is SMNVEV (reference sequence). The V and J ends lost 0 bases and 5 bases respectively, with 8 bases between them. There are 13 residues in the CDR3. DNA of the CDR3: TGTGCCAGCAGTTTATCGTGGGGTCACGAGCAGTACTTC. The encoded protein is CASSLSWGHEQYF.

CDR3 sequence reads: CASSPGQGLGEQYF. The CDR3 DNA is TGTGCCAGTAGCCCGGGACAGGGATTGGGGGAGCAGTACTTC. The rearrangement uses TRBV19 and TRBJ2-7; 9 bases fit TRBD1. The V gene's germline CDR1 is LNHDA and CDR2 SQIVND (reference sequence). J gave up 7 bases and V 6 bases, and 10 bases lay outside the gene matches. This CDR3 has 14 amino acids.

This clone was seen a few times. The genes are TRBV4-1 and TRBJ1-6; maybe TRBD1 (6 bases). The germline V and J ends were trimmed by 4 bases and 0 bases, with 19 bases remaining between them. The CDR3 runs 19 residues. CDR1 and CDR2 from the germline V gene are MGHRA and YSYEKL. For the CDR3, the DNA is TGCGCCAGCAGCCCCCCCCAGACAGGTGAGAGCTCCTATAATTCACCCCTCCACTTT. It specifies CASSPPQTGESSYNSPLHF.

The chain joins TRBV27 to TRBJ1-1; perhaps TRBD1 as D (6 bases). The CDR3 runs to 13 residues. Trimming took off 2 bases at V and 5 bases at J, with 9 bases between the two ends. Germline V gene lookup returns CDR1 MNHEY and CDR2 SMNVEV (reference sequence). CDR3: CASSLQGWTEAFF. The CDR3 DNA sequence: TGTGCCAGCAGTTTACAGGGGTGGACTGAAGCTTTCTTT.

The chain is built from TRBV13 and TRBJ2-7; 11 bases are shared with TRBD2. The CDR3 spans 14 residues. Per germline, CDR1 PRHDT and CDR2 FYEKMQ (reference sequence). The J segment lost 6 bases and the V segment lost 1 base, leaving 2 bases of the junction unmatched. CDR3 DNA: TGTGCCAGCAGCTTAGCACTAGCGGGAGTCGAGCAGTACTTC. It encodes CASSLALAGVEQYF.

This clone showed up just a few times. V is TRBV4-2 and J is TRBJ2-7, with 8 bases that match TRBD2. Germline CDR1 and CDR2: LGHNA and YNFKEQ. Trimming removed 2 bases from V and 0 bases from J; junction bases left unmatched: 3. This CDR3 is 15 amino acids long. The CDR3 bases are TGTGCCAGCAGCCAATCCAGCGGGAGCTCCTACGAGCAGTACTTC. Protein: CASSQSSGSSYEQYF.

This clone was recorded only once. This chain links TRBV7-2 with TRBJ1-3; 8 bases are shared with TRBD1. V lost 4 bases and J lost 3; bases outside the gene matches: 8. CDR1 and CDR2 (germline): SGHTA, FQGNSA. The CDR3 is 16 residues long. The CDR3 reads CASSSLQGAHGNTIYF. The CDR3 DNA follows: TGTGCCAGCAGCTCCCTCCAGGGGGCGCATGGAAACACCATATATTTT.

This chain uses TRBV5-1 with TRBJ2-7, with 7 bases fitting TRBD1. V dropped 3 bases and J dropped 3; count of bases not matched to a gene: 0. Germline assignment: CDR1 SGHRS and CDR2 YFSETQ. The CDR3 is 12 residues long. In nucleotides, the CDR3 is TGCGCCAGCAGCTGGGACAGCTACGAGCAGTACTTC. This codes for CASSWDSYEQYF.

The genes are TRBV5-1 and TRBJ1-2; 10 bases are shared with TRBD1. Trimming took 0 bases from V and 0 from J; bases not matched to a gene: 2. Looked up from germline, CDR1 is SGHRS and CDR2 is YFSETQ. The CDR3 length is 16 residues. CDR3 bases: TGCGCCAGCAGCTTGGCCGGGACAGGGGCTAACTATGGCTACACCTTC. This translates into CASSLAGTGANYGYTF.

The gene calls are TRBV5-1 and TRBJ1-2; 11 nucleotides agree with TRBD1. Germline values: CDR1 SGHRS, CDR2 YFSETQ. J was trimmed by 4 bases and V by 1 base; bases with no gene match: 6. This CDR3 is built from 16 residues. The DNA of the CDR3 is TGCGCCAGCAGCTTGCTATCCGGGACAGGGGGCTATGGCTACACCTTC. It encodes CASSLLSGTGGYGYTF.

V and J are TRBV2 and TRBJ1-3, with D possibly matching TRBD1 (5 bases). CDR3 length: 17 amino acids. The V gene's germline CDR1 is SNHLY and CDR2 FYNNEI. V was pared by 1 base and J by 2 bases, with 15 bases between. This CDR3 is CASSEGGAGNAGNTIYF. The CDR3 DNA follows: TGTGCCAGCAGTGAAGGCGGGGCAGGGAACGCTGGAAACACCATATATTTT.

V is TRBV7-8 and J is TRBJ2-7; TRBD2 aligns across 10 bases. This CDR3 spans 14 amino acids. The ends lost 5 bases at V and 4 bases at J; junction bases unmatched: 5. Germline loops: CDR1 SGHVS, CDR2 FQNEAQ. CDR3 sequence (DNA): TGTGCCAGCAGCGCTAGCGGGAGTGGTTACGAGCAGTACTTC. It translates to CASSASGSGYEQYF.

V and J are TRBV7-8 and TRBJ1-5, with 7 bases identical to TRBD1. Germline values: CDR1 SGHVS, CDR2 FQNEAQ. The CDR3 has 13 amino acids. The trim removed 5 bases at V and 7 bases at J, leaving 5 bases unmatched. CDR3 nucleotides: TGTGCCAGCAGCGAGGGGGCGCGGCAGCCCCAGCATTTT. Translated: CASSEGARQPQHF.

With respect to this clone: This specimen includes other DNA sequences encoding the same CDR3. The V call is TRBV5-4, the J call TRBJ2-7, with unresolved D. This CDR3 is 12 amino acids long. V shed 0 bases and J shed 2 bases, with 3 bases lying between them. The V gene's germline CDR1 is SGHNT and CDR2 YYREEE (reference sequence). CDR3 in amino acids: CASSLGAYEQYF. Written as DNA, the CDR3 is TGTGCCAGCAGCTTGGGCGCCTACGAGCAGTACTTC.

The rearrangement links TRBV12-2 to TRBJ2-7; no check of the table's D call, TRBD1, against the DNA was made. TRBV12-2 is a pseudogene locus. CDR3 size: 13 residues. In DNA, the CDR3 is TGTGCAAGTCGCTTAGGGACAGACTACGAGCAGTACTTC. This sequence encodes CASRLGTDYEQYF.

V gene TRBV28 combines with J gene TRBJ1-2, with TRBD1 matching 9 bases. Losses at the gene ends were 2 bases for V and 7 bases for J; bases not matched to a gene: 5. Germline CDR1 MDHEN, CDR2 SYDVKM. This CDR3 is 14 amino acids long. CDR3 loop: CASSLGGTGLGYTF. The CDR3 bases are TGTGCCAGCAGTTTAGGGGGGACAGGGCTTGGCTACACCTTC.

V and J are TRBV7-2 and TRBJ2-7, with 10 bases that match TRBD2. Germline values: CDR1 SGHTA, CDR2 FQGNSA. Trimming took 2 bases from V and 4 from J; bases not matched to a gene: 5. This CDR3 is 15 amino acids long. CDR3: CASSLRTSGEYEQYF. In DNA form, the CDR3 reads TGTGCCAGCAGCTTAAGAACTAGCGGGGAGTACGAGCAGTACTTC.

This chain connects TRBV2 to TRBJ1-4; D unresolved. CDR3 length equals 12 residues. Germline V CDR1 and CDR2: SNHLY, FYNNEI. Trimming left V 6 bases short and J 2 bases short, with 4 bases between. CDR3 in DNA: TGTGCCAGCAGGGGGACTAATGAAAAACTGTTTTTT. Its protein is CASRGTNEKLFF.

This chain uses TRBV7-9 with TRBJ1-4; no reliable D call. The V and J ends lost 1 base and 2 bases respectively, with 8 bases between them. The CDR3 runs to 15 residues. CDR1 SEHNR and CDR2 FQNEAQ come from the germline V gene (reference sequence). CDR3 residues: CASSLGSGTNEKLFF. The CDR3 coding sequence is TGTGCCAGCAGCTTAGGTTCGGGGACTAATGAAAAACTGTTTTTT. The variable domain in full, with the rest retrieved from reference TRBV7-9 and TRBJ1-4, is DTGVSQNPRHKITKRGQNVTFRCDPISEHNRLYWYRQTLGQGPEFLTYFQNEAQLEKSRLLSDRFSAERPKGSFSTLEIQRTEQGDSAMYLCASSLGSGTNEKLFFGSGTQLSVL.

The chain joins TRBV4-2 to TRBJ2-3; 9 bases line up with TRBD2. The germline CDR1 and CDR2 sequences are LGHNA and YNFKEQ. After removal of 6 bases from V and 1 base from J, the junction contained 2 bases not matched to a gene. The CDR3 runs 14 residues. CDR3 DNA sequence: TGTGCCAGCAGGGCTAGCGGGGGCACAGATACGCAGTATTTT. As protein: CASRASGGTDTQYF.

The chain carries TRBV24-1 and TRBJ1-3; D is uncertain. Trimming pared 3 bases from V and 5 bases from J, leaving 13 bases between. Germline V gene sequence: CDR1 KGHDR, CDR2 SFDVKD. The CDR3 contains 15 residues. Written as DNA, the CDR3 is TGTGCCACCAGTGATGTCCCGGGCCCCCGAAACACCATATATTTT. Translating it yields CATSDVPGPRNTIYF.

The V and J genes are TRBV6-1 and TRBJ2-7, with D unclear. Trimming removed 3 bases at V and 2 bases at J, with 11 bases between. Germline V gene lookup returns CDR1 MNHNS and CDR2 SASEGT. This CDR3 is built from 14 residues. CDR3 nucleotide sequence: TGTGCCAGCAGTGAGAACAACCCTCCCTACGAGCAGTACTTC. Its protein product is CASSENNPPYEQYF.

The chain links TRBV2 to TRBJ1-2, with a possible D match to TRBD1 (6 bases). V was clipped by 1 base and J by 8 bases, with 14 bases between them. The CDR3 sequence is 14 residues long. CDR1 is SNHLY, CDR2 FYNNEI, per germline. The CDR3 is CASSEDGRGGGYTF. CDR3 sequence (DNA): TGTGCCAGCAGTGAAGACGGCAGGGGAGGGGGCTACACCTTC. The full variable domain, its missing parts supplied by reference TRBV2 and TRBJ1-2, is EPEVTQTPSHQVTQMGQEVILRCVPISNHLYFYWYRQILGQKVEFLVSFYNNEISEKSEIFDDQFSVERPDGSNFTLKIRSTKLEDSAMYFCASSEDGRGGGYTFGSGTRLTVV.

The gene calls are TRBV28 and TRBJ2-7; perhaps TRBD1 as D (6 bases). The germline gives CDR1 MDHEN, CDR2 SYDVKM. The CDR3 extends over 14 amino acids. V was pared by 6 bases and J by 5 bases, with 17 bases between. The CDR3 bases are TGTGCCAGCAGCCCCCGCAGGGGTAATAACGAGCAGTACTTC. It encodes CASSPRRGNNEQYF.

This clone was detected only once. V and J are TRBV7-2 and TRBJ1-3; no clear D. This CDR3 region has 13 residues. CDR1 is SGHTA and CDR2 is FQGNSA in the germline V gene. Between the trimmed V and J ends, which lost 1 base and 2 bases, there was a span of 3 bases. The CDR3 nucleotides are TGTGCCAGCAGCTTAGAGGCTGGAAACACCATATATTTT. Its translation is CASSLEAGNTIYF.